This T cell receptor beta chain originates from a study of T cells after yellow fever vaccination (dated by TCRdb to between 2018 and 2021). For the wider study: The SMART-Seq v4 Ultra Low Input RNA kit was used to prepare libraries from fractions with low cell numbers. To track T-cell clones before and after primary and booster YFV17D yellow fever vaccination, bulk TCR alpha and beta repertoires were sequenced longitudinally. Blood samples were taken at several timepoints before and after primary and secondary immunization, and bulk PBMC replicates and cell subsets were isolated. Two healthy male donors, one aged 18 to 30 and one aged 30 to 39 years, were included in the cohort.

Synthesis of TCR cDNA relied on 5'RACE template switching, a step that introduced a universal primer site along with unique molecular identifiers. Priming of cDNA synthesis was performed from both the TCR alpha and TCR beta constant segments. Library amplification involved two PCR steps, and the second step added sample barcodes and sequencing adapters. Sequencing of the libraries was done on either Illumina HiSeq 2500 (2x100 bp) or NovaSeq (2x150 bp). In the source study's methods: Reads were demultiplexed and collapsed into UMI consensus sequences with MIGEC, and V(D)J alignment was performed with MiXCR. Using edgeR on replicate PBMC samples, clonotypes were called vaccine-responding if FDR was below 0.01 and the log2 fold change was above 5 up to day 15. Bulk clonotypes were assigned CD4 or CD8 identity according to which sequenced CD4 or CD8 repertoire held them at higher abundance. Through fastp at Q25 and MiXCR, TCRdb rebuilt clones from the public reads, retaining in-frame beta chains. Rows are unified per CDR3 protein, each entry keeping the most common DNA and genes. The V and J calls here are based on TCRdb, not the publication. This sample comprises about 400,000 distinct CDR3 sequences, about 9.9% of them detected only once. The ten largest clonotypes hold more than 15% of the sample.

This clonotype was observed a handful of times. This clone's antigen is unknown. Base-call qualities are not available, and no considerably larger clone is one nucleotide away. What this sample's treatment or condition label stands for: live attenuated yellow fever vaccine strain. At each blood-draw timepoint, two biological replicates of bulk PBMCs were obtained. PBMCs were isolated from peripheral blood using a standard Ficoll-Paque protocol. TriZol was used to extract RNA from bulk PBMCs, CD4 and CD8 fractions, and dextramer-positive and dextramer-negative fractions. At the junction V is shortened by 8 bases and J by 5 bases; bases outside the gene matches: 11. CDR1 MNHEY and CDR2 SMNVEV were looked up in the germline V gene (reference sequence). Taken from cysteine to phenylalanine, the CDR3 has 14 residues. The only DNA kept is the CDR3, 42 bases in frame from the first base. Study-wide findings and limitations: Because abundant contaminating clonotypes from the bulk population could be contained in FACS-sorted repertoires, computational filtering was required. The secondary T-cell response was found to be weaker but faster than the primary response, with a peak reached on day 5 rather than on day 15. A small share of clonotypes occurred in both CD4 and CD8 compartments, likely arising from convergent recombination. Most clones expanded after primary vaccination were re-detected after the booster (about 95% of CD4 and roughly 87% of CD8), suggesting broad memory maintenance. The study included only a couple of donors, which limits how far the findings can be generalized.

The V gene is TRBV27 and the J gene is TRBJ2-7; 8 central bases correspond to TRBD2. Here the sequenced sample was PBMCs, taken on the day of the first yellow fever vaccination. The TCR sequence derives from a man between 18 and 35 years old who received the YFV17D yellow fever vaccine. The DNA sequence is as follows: TGTGCCAGCCGGGAGGGGCCGACCGGCGACGAGCAGTACTTC. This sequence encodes CASREGPTGDEQYF.